The 13 T cell receptor beta chains reported below all come from one sample, sequenced in a study of shared clonotypes between healthy human individuals. Method: immunoSEQ multiplex PCR; TCRdb's copy keeps in-frame clones and lacks some. The sample shows around 720,000 clones, 73% of them seen only once. The sample consisted of memory CD4+ T cells sorted from blood. Subset meaning: CD45RA-negative fraction. These TCRs come from a woman aged 30 to 39 in good health.

The gene calls are TRBV7-2 and TRBJ1-1; D may be TRBD1 (6 bases). The CDR3 loop spans 11 amino acids. The germline V gene encodes CDR1 SGHTA and CDR2 FQGNSA. Trimming removed 9 bases at V and 5 bases at J, with 10 bases between. CDR3 DNA sequence: TGTGCCAGTGGGGGGCGGACTGAAGCTTTCTTT. Amino acids: CASGGRTEAFF.

Here the CDR3 DNA reads TGTGCCAGCAGAGGGGGGGCCAAGGATGAAAAACTGTTTTTT. Encoded protein: CASRGGAKDEKLFF. V and J are TRBV6-5 and TRBJ1-4, with D possibly TRBD1 on 6 matching bases. Trimming removed 6 bases from V and 6 bases from J, with 14 bases in between. CDR3 length equals 14 residues. Germline lookup yields CDR1 MNHEY and CDR2 SVGAGI.

The J gene is TRBJ1-4, the V gene TRBV5-1; D may be TRBD1 (6 bases). CDR3 length equals 14 residues. In germline, CDR1 is SGHRS, CDR2 YFSETQ. V lost 6 bases to trimming and J lost 6 bases, with 15 bases between them. The CDR3 loop is CASTPGTMDEKLFF. CDR3 coding DNA: TGCGCCAGCACCCCGGGGACAATGGATGAAAAACTGTTTTTT. Variable domain in full (rest from reference TRBV5-1 and TRBJ1-4): KAGVTQTPRYLIKTRGQQVTLSCSPISGHRSVSWYQQTPGQGLQFLFEYFSETQRNKGNFPGRFSGRQFSNSRSEMNVSTLELGDSALYLCASTPGTMDEKLFFGSGTQLSVL.

This chain uses TRBV5-4 with TRBJ1-1; the D gene is possibly TRBD1 (6 bases). Germline-derived CDR1 and CDR2 are SGHNT and YYREEE (reference sequence). This CDR3 has 14 residues. Trimming stripped 4 bases from V and 6 bases from J, with 16 bases between. In nucleotides, the CDR3 is TGTGCCAGCAGCGCAGGGGACACTTATGCTGAAGCTTTCTTT. Translating it yields CASSAGDTYAEAFF. The variable domain in full, with the rest retrieved from reference TRBV5-4 and TRBJ1-1, is ETGVTQSPTHLIKTRGQQVTLRCSSQSGHNTVSWYQQALGQGPQFIFQYYREEENGRGNFPPRFSGLQFPNYSSELNVNALELDDSALYLCASSAGDTYAEAFFGQGTRLTVV.

This clone was found a few times. The J gene is TRBJ2-1, the V gene TRBV27; 9 bases fit TRBD1. There are 15 residues in the CDR3. The ends lost 4 bases at V and 2 bases at J; junction bases unmatched: 3. From germline, CDR1 is MNHEY and CDR2 SMNVEV (reference sequence). CDR3 in DNA: TGTGCCAGCAGTTACCGACAGGGGGCCTACAATGAGCAGTTCTTC. This codes for CASSYRQGAYNEQFF.

The V call is TRBV7-9, the J call TRBJ2-3, with TRBD2 as a possible D gene (5 bases). CDR3 size: 14 residues. Germline lookup yields CDR1 SEHNR and CDR2 FQNEAQ (reference sequence). Trimming took off 3 bases at V and 3 bases at J, with 10 bases between the two ends. The CDR3 spells CASSFDRGTDTQYF. CDR3 nucleotides: TGTGCCAGCAGCTTTGACCGGGGTACAGATACGCAGTATTTT.

This clone was seen at least ten times. V gene TRBV25-1 combines with J gene TRBJ1-1; D unresolved. V was pared by 6 bases and J by 1 base, with 9 bases between. This CDR3 region has 13 residues. Germline CDR1 MGHDK, CDR2 SYGVNS. The CDR3 nucleotides are TGTGCCAGCAGCAAGATTGGGAACACTGAAGCTTTCTTT. Translating gives CASSKIGNTEAFF.

The V call is TRBV6-5, the J call TRBJ1-1, with D uncertain. In germline, CDR1 is MNHEY, CDR2 SVGAGI. This CDR3 is built from 15 residues. V was shortened by 7 bases and J by 3 bases, with 18 bases between the two germline ends. In DNA, the CDR3 is TGTGCCAGCACCCCCTCTTTCGGGGAGGACACTGAAGCTTTCTTT. Amino acid sequence: CASTPSFGEDTEAFF.

The CDR3 region has the DNA TGTGCCAGCAGCCGCTCGGGGGAGGGCAATCAGCCCCAGCATTTT. It specifies CASSRSGEGNQPQHF. The J gene is TRBJ1-5, the V gene TRBV6-6; maybe TRBD1 (5 bases). The CDR3 has 15 amino acids. Trimming removed 6 bases from V and 2 bases from J, with 14 bases in between. Germline V lookup: CDR1 MNHNY, CDR2 SVGAGI (reference sequence).

This clone was recorded a few times. The rearrangement links TRBV10-1 to TRBJ1-1; D uncertain. The V end was cut by 0 bases, the J end by 7 bases, with 9 bases between. The CDR3 is 13 residues long. The germline V gene has CDR1 WNHNN and CDR2 SYGVQD (reference sequence). Here the CDR3 reads CASSESLRDEAFF. CDR3 in DNA: TGCGCCAGCAGTGAGTCACTTCGGGATGAAGCTTTCTTT.

CDR3 loop: CASSPRLAGDFETQYF. The DNA for the CDR3 is TGTGCCAGCAGCCCCAGACTAGCGGGAGATTTCGAGACCCAGTACTTC. The chain combines TRBV7-8 with TRBJ2-5; the match to TRBD2 covers 12 bases. The length of the CDR3 is 16 residues. Germline V gene data show CDR1 as SGHVS and CDR2 as FQNEAQ. V shed 5 bases, J shed 5 bases, and the junction held 9 bases outside the gene matches.

This clone came up a few times. The chain employs TRBV6-5 and TRBJ2-2, with D perhaps given as TRBD1 or TRBD2 (6 bases each). V was shortened by 10 bases and J by 3 bases, with 15 bases between the two germline ends. The CDR3 has 14 residues. Germline V gene data show CDR1 as MNHEY and CDR2 as SVGAGI. This CDR3 is CATLGQRDTGELFF. In DNA, the CDR3 is TGTGCCACCCTCGGACAGCGGGACACCGGGGAGCTGTTTTTT.

This clone was seen more than once but under ten times. The chain joins TRBV7-9 to TRBJ2-2, with a possible D match to TRBD2 (5 bases). Germline CDR1 reads SEHNR; CDR2 reads FQNEAQ (reference sequence). Trimming stripped 7 bases from V and 4 bases from J, with 10 bases between. This CDR3 is 13 amino acids long. In DNA, the CDR3 is TGTGCCAGCACCCGGAGGAGCACCGGGGAGCTGTTTTTT. It translates to CASTRRSTGELFF.